Below are 8 T cell receptor beta chains sequenced from a single sample in a study of control samples from healthy donors and cancer patients. Clones were sequenced by immunoSEQ multiplex PCR, and TCRdb holds only the in-frame ones, with some missing. The data contain about 110,000 clones, 85% to 90% of them singletons. The sample consisted of blood. The receptors here all came from a woman in her forties or fifties in good health.

The rearrangement links TRBV7-2 to TRBJ2-5, with a tentative D call TRBD1 (5 bases). The CDR3 has 18 amino acids. The germline V gene encodes CDR1 SGHTA and CDR2 FQGNSA. Deletions cut 5 bases from V and 0 bases from J, with 22 bases between. The CDR3 protein is CASSPDGQQVWYQETQYF. The CDR3 nucleotides are TGTGCCAGCAGCCCTGATGGGCAACAGGTTTGGTACCAAGAGACCCAGTACTTC.

This clone has only one observation. The genes are TRBV28 and TRBJ2-5; TRBD1 is a possible D gene (5 bases). This CDR3 spans 12 amino acids. Germline V gene data show CDR1 as MDHEN and CDR2 as SYDVKM. The V end lost 3 bases, the J end lost 7 bases, and 9 bases lay between the germline ends. CDR3: CASSFFQGTQYF. CDR3 in DNA: TGTGCCAGCAGTTTCTTTCAGGGGACCCAGTACTTC.

This chain joins TRBV20-1 and TRBJ1-1; unclear D gene. Germline loops: CDR1 DFQATT, CDR2 SNEGSKA (reference sequence). The CDR3 covers 11 residues. V was cut by 6 bases and J by 0 bases, with 5 bases left in between. The CDR3 reads CSAILNTEAFF. The CDR3 coding sequence is TGCAGTGCGATTTTGAACACTGAAGCTTTCTTT.

V is TRBV29-1 and J is TRBJ1-3; 7 nucleotides align to TRBD1. J lost 0 bases, V lost 6 bases, and 8 bases had no gene match. The CDR3 contains 15 residues. In germline, CDR1 is SQVTM, CDR2 ANQGSEA. CDR3 loop: CSVVGTAVSGNTIYF. The CDR3 coding sequence is TGCAGCGTCGTAGGGACAGCGGTCTCTGGAAACACCATATATTTT.

This clone was detected only once. The J gene is TRBJ2-7, the V gene TRBV12-5, with D tentatively TRBD2 (6 bases). CDR1 LGHNT and CDR2 FRNRAP come from the germline V gene. This CDR3 region has 13 residues. The CDR3 DNA sequence: TGTGCTAGTGGGTTGGGACTGACCTACGAGCAGTACGTC. Residues: CASGLGLTYEQYV.

This chain uses TRBV18 with TRBJ1-4, with a tentative D call TRBD1 (6 bases). The CDR3 length is 17 residues. Trimming took 5 bases from V and 0 from J, leaving 16 bases between them. CDR1 is KGHSH, CDR2 LQKENI, per germline. CDR3: CASSAYRTEATNEKLFF. The CDR3 DNA sequence: TGTGCCAGCTCAGCGTATCGGACAGAGGCAACTAATGAAAAACTGTTTTTT.

This clone was seen once. This sequence joins TRBV29-1 and TRBJ1-1; possible D gene TRBD1, 5 bases. Trimming removed 4 bases at V and 0 bases at J, with 21 bases between. CDR1 SQVTM and CDR2 ANQGSEA come from the germline V gene. The CDR3 is 17 residues long. The CDR3 bases are TGCAGCGTTGGGGGGTCCGGCGCACGCCGGGTGAACACTGAAGCTTTCTTT. Translated: CSVGGSGARRVNTEAFF.

The chain uses TRBV7-9 and TRBJ1-5, with TRBD1 matching 8 bases. This CDR3 has 12 residues. The germline V gene has CDR1 SEHNR and CDR2 FQNEAQ (reference sequence). V lost 10 bases and J lost 9; bases outside the gene matches: 8. The CDR3 nucleotides read TGTGCCACACAGGGGGATTGGGGGCCCCAGCATTTT. Translating gives CATQGDWGPQHF.